This is a list of T cell receptor beta chains from one sample in a study of blood T cell repertoires in COVID-19. Method: immunoSEQ multiplex PCR; TCRdb's copy keeps in-frame clones and lacks some. This repertoire shows about 180,000 clones, approximately 90% found once; its top ten account for roughly 2.9%. Sequencing input: peripheral blood. The receptors originated from a woman aged 30 to 39 with active or convalescent COVID-19. CDR3s include the opening cysteine and the closing phenylalanine or tryptophan. A D gene is named only where the DNA matches it firmly. Not every row has a clone size; where given, it reads once, few, many or a size class.

V gene,D gene,clone size,J gene,CDR3 protein,CDR3 DNA
TRBV4-1,.,.,TRBJ1-1,CASSQGAGASTEAFF,TGCGCCAGCAGCCAGGGTGCAGGGGCCAGCACTGAAGCTTTCTTT
TRBV28,.,few,TRBJ2-5,CASSSRLTPRETQYF,TGTGCCAGCAGTAGCCGACTCACGCCAAGAGAGACCCAGTACTTC
TRBV7-9,.,.,TRBJ2-4,CASSHTLAKNIQYF,TGTGCCAGCAGCCATACTCTAGCCAAAAACATTCAGTACTTC
TRBV19,TRBD2,once,TRBJ2-1,CASKGGSSYNEQFF,TGTGCCAGTAAAGGCGGGAGCTCCTACAATGAGCAGTTCTTC
TRBV4-2,.,.,TRBJ2-3,CASSQQAETTDTQYF,TGTGCCAGCAGCCAGCAAGCGGAGACCACAGATACGCAGTATTTT
TRBV3-1/TRBV3-2,.,.,TRBJ2-7,CASSQRAGAYEQYF,TGTGCCAGCAGCCAACGTGCAGGGGCCTACGAGCAGTACTTC
TRBV2,.,.,TRBJ1-1,CASTAQGYTEAFF,TGTGCCAGTACTGCTCAGGGTTACACTGAAGCTTTCTTT
TRBV11-2,TRBD2,once,TRBJ2-1,CASSLVLAGGANEQFF,TGTGCCAGCAGCTTAGTTCTAGCGGGGGGCGCCAATGAGCAGTTCTTC
TRBV6-6,.,.,TRBJ1-1,CAFSQGRDTEAFF,TGTGCCTTCTCCCAGGGGCGGGACACTGAAGCTTTCTTT
TRBV14,.,.,TRBJ2-2,CASSFRRGLNTGELFF,TGTGCCAGTAGCTTCAGGCGGGGGCTGAACACCGGGGAGCTGTTTTTT
TRBV6-5,TRBD1,.,TRBJ1-2,CASSYSWTGEYGYTF,TGTGCCAGCAGTTACTCGTGGACAGGGGAATATGGCTACACCTTC
TRBV21-1,.,.,TRBJ2-1,CASSIGYTANEQFF,TGTGCCAGCAGCATTGGGTACACAGCCAATGAGCAGTTCTTC
TRBV7-8,.,.,TRBJ2-7,CASSPQVGSNSYEQYF,TGTGCCAGCAGCCCCCAGGTTGGGTCCAACTCCTACGAGCAGTACTTC
TRBV10-2,TRBD2,.,TRBJ2-3,CASSDSGRTDTQYF,TGCGCCAGCTCGGATAGCGGGAGGACAGATACGCAGTATTTT
TRBV9,TRBD2,.,TRBJ2-7,CASSAGLADSYEQYF,TGTGCCAGCAGCGCGGGACTAGCGGACTCCTACGAGCAGTACTTC
TRBV30,.,few,TRBJ1-3,CAWTLSSRGNTIYF,TGTGCCTGGACCCTATCCTCCAGGGGAAACACCATATATTTT
TRBV10-2,.,.,TRBJ1-2,CASSESWGGDDYTF,TGCGCCAGCAGTGAGTCGTGGGGGGGAGATGACTACACCTTC
TRBV7-9,TRBD1,.,TRBJ1-1,CASSLDRGWAFF,TGTGCCAGCAGCCTCGACAGGGGTTGGGCTTTCTTT
TRBV10-3,.,.,TRBJ2-3,CAIGTQGRGTDTQYF,TGTGCCATCGGAACACAGGGAAGAGGCACAGATACGCAGTATTTT
TRBV19,TRBD1,.,TRBJ1-1,CASSITGQGMGTEAFF,TGTGCCAGTAGTATTACGGGACAGGGGATGGGAACTGAAGCTTTCTTT
TRBV6-1,TRBD1,.,TRBJ1-5,CASSENTGGSLSDNQPQHF,TGTGCCAGCAGTGAGAACACAGGGGGATCGCTGAGTGACAATCAGCCCCAGCATTTT
TRBV3-1/TRBV3-2,.,.,TRBJ1-4,CASSQETFYEKLFF,TGTGCCAGCAGCCAAGAAACCTTCTACGAAAAACTGTTTTTT
TRBV7-6,.,.,TRBJ2-5,CASSSLFEETQYF,TGTGCCAGCAGCTCGCTCTTCGAGGAGACCCAGTACTTC
TRBV5-1,.,.,TRBJ1-1,CASSLDNTPNTEAFF,TGCGCCAGCAGCTTGGATAACACACCGAACACTGAAGCTTTCTTT
TRBV5-6,TRBD1,.,TRBJ2-5,CASSSVTGVETQYF,TGTGCCAGCAGCTCCGTCACAGGGGTCGAGACCCAGTACTTC
TRBV29-1,TRBD2,.,TRBJ2-7,CSVKAGGPLSYEQYF,TGCAGCGTAAAAGCGGGAGGGCCCCTCTCCTACGAGCAGTACTTC
TRBV5-1,.,.,TRBJ1-2,CASSFRDSFYGYTF,TGCGCCAGCAGCTTTCGGGACTCCTTTTATGGCTACACCTTC
TRBV7-6,.,.,TRBJ1-2,CASSLAPGGERGYTF,TGTGCCAGCAGCCTAGCCCCCGGGGGGGAGAGAGGCTACACCTTC
TRBV5-4,TRBD1,.,TRBJ2-7,CASSADRGGYEQYF,TGTGCCAGCAGCGCGGACAGGGGAGGCTACGAGCAGTACTTC
TRBV7-9,.,.,TRBJ2-7,CASSLAGSFYEQYF,TGTGCCAGCAGCTTAGCCGGTAGCTTCTACGAGCAGTACTTC
TRBV6-2/TRBV6-3,.,.,TRBJ2-1,CASSDQVYNEQFF,TGTGCCAGCAGTGACCAGGTGTACAATGAGCAGTTCTTC
TRBV6-5,TRBD1,.,TRBJ2-5,CASSSPGQGRGTQYF,TGTGCCAGCAGTTCCCCCGGACAGGGGAGGGGGACCCAGTACTTC
TRBV15,TRBD1,.,TRBJ1-2,CATSRDRANRGNYGYTF,TGTGCCACCAGCAGAGATAGGGCCAACAGGGGAAACTATGGCTACACCTTC
TRBV7-9,.,.,TRBJ1-5,CASSLGGPQPHSNQPQHF,TGTGCCAGCAGCTTAGGCGGTCCACAACCCCATAGCAATCAGCCCCAGCATTTT
TRBV7-8,TRBD1,.,TRBJ2-7,CASSSLRGQNEQYF,TGTGCCAGCAGCTCACTCAGGGGGCAGAACGAGCAGTACTTC
TRBV28,.,.,TRBJ2-7,CASSLAGSSYEQYF,TGTGCCAGCAGTTTAGCGGGTTCCTCCTACGAGCAGTACTTC
TRBV5-1,TRBD1,once,TRBJ1-2,CASSFGDRGQSSGYTF,TGCGCCAGCAGCTTTGGCGACAGGGGGCAATCTAGTGGCTACACCTTC
TRBV29-1,.,few,TRBJ2-7,CSVAPGGFEQYF,TGCAGCGTTGCCCCGGGGGGCTTCGAGCAGTACTTC
TRBV2,TRBD2,.,TRBJ2-5,CASSRGGRTETQYF,TGTGCCAGCAGTCGGGGGGGGCGGACGGAGACCCAGTACTTC
TRBV19,TRBD2,.,TRBJ2-1,CASSTIAGGSYNEQFF,TGTGCCAGTAGTACCATAGCGGGAGGGTCCTACAATGAGCAGTTCTTC
TRBV13,.,.,TRBJ2-3,CASSLGRLARTDTQYF,TGTGCCAGCAGCTTAGGCCGCCTAGCCAGGACAGATACGCAGTATTTT
TRBV19,.,.,TRBJ1-6,CASSMGGPFSYNSPLHF,TGTGCCAGTAGTATGGGAGGTCCCTTCTCCTATAATTCACCCCTCCACTTT
TRBV18,TRBD2,.,TRBJ2-7,CASSSSGSYEQYF,TGTGCCAGCTCCTCTAGCGGCTCCTACGAGCAGTACTTC
TRBV25-1,.,.,TRBJ1-1,CASSHRAATEAFF,TGTGCCAGCAGTCACAGGGCCGCCACTGAAGCTTTCTTT
TRBV7-9,.,.,TRBJ2-1,CASTRVDEQFF,TGTGCCAGCACCCGGGTCGATGAGCAGTTCTTC
TRBV3-1/TRBV3-2,.,few,TRBJ1-2,CASSPGQGFRGYGYTF,TGTGCCAGCAGCCCCGGCCAAGGGTTTAGGGGCTATGGCTACACCTTC
TRBV9,.,.,TRBJ1-2,CASSDGGVYGYTF,TGTGCCAGCAGCGACGGGGGGGTTTATGGCTACACCTTC
TRBV11-3,TRBD2,.,TRBJ2-5,CASSVPGLAGGETQYF,TGTGCCAGCAGCGTTCCGGGACTAGCGGGGGGAGAGACCCAGTACTTC
TRBV12-5,.,.,TRBJ2-7,CASGLDNPEQYF,TGTGCTAGTGGCCTTGACAATCCCGAGCAGTACTTC
TRBV7-8,TRBD1,.,TRBJ1-5,CASSLAPGGSNQPQHF,TGTGCCAGCAGCTTAGCGCCAGGGGGCAGCAATCAGCCCCAGCATTTT
TRBV18,TRBD1,once,TRBJ2-1,CASSPGTGVHEQFF,TGTGCCAGCTCACCAGGGACAGGGGTGCATGAGCAGTTCTTC
TRBV3-1/TRBV3-2,TRBD2,few,TRBJ2-3,CASSHPTSGGASDTQYF,TGTGCCAGCAGCCATCCTACTAGCGGGGGGGCTTCAGATACGCAGTATTTT
TRBV13,TRBD2,once,TRBJ2-5,CASSPRLAGETQYF,TGTGCCAGCAGTCCTCGACTAGCGGGAGAGACCCAGTACTTC
TRBV6-5,.,.,TRBJ2-3,CASTSAGTDTQYF,TGTGCCAGCACGTCGGCGGGCACAGATACGCAGTATTTT
TRBV7-2,.,.,TRBJ2-5,CASSFDQGPKTQYF,TGTGCCAGCAGCTTTGATCAGGGTCCCAAGACCCAGTACTTC